This passage covers 18 T cell receptor beta chains from one sample sequenced in a study of cytomegalovirus exposure and HLA in healthy donors. With 60 Vbeta and 13 Jbeta primers, the PCR was carried out. Data came from immunoSEQ multiplex PCR; TCRdb stores just in-frame clones and leaves some out. The table records about 120,000 clones, roughly four fifths of them present only once. The sequenced sample consisted of PBMCs. The receptors derive from a man aged 40-49 years in good health and CMV-seronegative.

This chain links TRBV7-2 with TRBJ2-2; 7 bases align to TRBD2. Germline V gene sequence: CDR1 SGHTA, CDR2 FQGNSA. The CDR3 is 15 amino acids. V shed 1 base, J shed 6 bases, and the junction held 5 bases outside the gene matches. CDR3 in amino acids: CASSLEASGAGELFF. As DNA, the CDR3 is TGTGCCAGCAGCTTAGAGGCCAGCGGGGCCGGGGAGCTGTTTTTT.

Details on this clone: The conserved phenylalanine or tryptophan is not found at the CDR3 terminus, so this likely reflects a read error. The chain links TRBV29-1 to TRBJ2-4; D is possibly TRBD2 (6 bases). CDR1 is SQVTM, CDR2 ANQGSEA, per germline. Trimming removed 5 bases from V and 10 bases from J, with 18 bases in between. The CDR3 is 13 amino acids. In nucleotides, the CDR3 is TGCAGCGTTTCCCGGACTCCGGGGGAAATTCAGTACCTC. Translation gives CSVSRTPGEIQYL.

The chain couples TRBV6-1 to TRBJ2-3; 9 nucleotides align to TRBD2. The junction had 9 bases not matched to a gene; V was cut back by 0 bases and J by 2 bases. Germline lookup yields CDR1 MNHNS and CDR2 SASEGT. The length of the CDR3 is 18 residues. The CDR3 loop reads CASSEALRVAGATDTQYF. DNA for the CDR3: TGTGCCAGCAGTGAAGCGCTTCGGGTAGCGGGGGCCACAGATACGCAGTATTTT.

In this sample, this clone turned up once. The chain links TRBV6-1 to TRBJ2-1, with D perhaps matching TRBD2 (5 bases). The V and J ends lost 3 bases and 0 bases respectively, with 9 bases between them. Germline CDR1 and CDR2: MNHNS and SASEGT. CDR3 length equals 15 residues. This chain's CDR3 is CASSEGGSSYNEQFF. Here the CDR3 DNA reads TGTGCCAGCAGTGAGGGTGGGAGCTCCTACAATGAGCAGTTCTTC.

This clone appeared once. The chain has TRBV4-3 and TRBJ1-2; no clear D. The germline V gene has CDR1 LGHNA and CDR2 YSLEER. The length of the CDR3 is 14 residues. V shed 1 base and J shed 4 bases, with 10 bases lying between them. CDR3 in DNA: TGCGCCAGCAGCCAAGGAACAGTGGGCTATGGCTACACCTTC. As protein: CASSQGTVGYGYTF.

The genes are TRBV5-4 and TRBJ2-1; weak D call: TRBD2 (5 bases). Germline loops: CDR1 SGHNT, CDR2 YYREEE (reference sequence). V dropped 2 bases and J dropped 4 bases, with 13 bases sitting between them. The CDR3 has 15 residues. Here the CDR3 DNA reads TGTGCCAGCAGCTTCTCAGCGGACGTATACAATGAGCAGTTCTTC. It encodes CASSFSADVYNEQFF.

V usage is TRBV5-5 and J usage is TRBJ1-1; D is uncertain. In germline, CDR1 is SGHKS, CDR2 YYEKEE (reference sequence). The V end was cut by 1 base, the J end by 4 bases, with 8 bases between. There are 13 residues in the CDR3. The CDR3 coding sequence is TGTGCCAGCAGCTTGCGGCCAGGCACTGAAGCTTTCTTT. Its protein is CASSLRPGTEAFF.

This chain connects TRBV7-2 to TRBJ1-6; D gene ambiguous. CDR1 and CDR2 (germline): SGHTA, FQGNSA. The CDR3 length is 17 residues. V lost 2 bases and J 9 bases, leaving 20 bases between the germline ends. CDR3 amino acids: CASSLNNAARLVSPLHF. In DNA, the CDR3 is TGTGCCAGCAGCTTAAATAACGCTGCCCGGCTAGTTTCACCCCTCCACTTT.

V and J are TRBV7-2 and TRBJ1-3, with D maybe TRBD1 (5 bases). CDR3 size: 14 residues. Germline V gene sequence: CDR1 SGHTA, CDR2 FQGNSA. V was trimmed by 7 bases and J by 0 bases, leaving 10 bases between them. In DNA form, the CDR3 reads TGTGCCAGCATTCGACAGACCTCTGGAAACACCATATATTTT. It encodes CASIRQTSGNTIYF.

The V gene is TRBV10-1, the J gene TRBJ2-1; TRBD1 matches 8 bases. The V gene's germline CDR1 is WNHNN and CDR2 SYGVQD (reference sequence). The trim removed 6 bases at V and 7 bases at J, leaving 11 bases unmatched. CDR3 length: 15 residues. In DNA, the CDR3 is TGCGCCAGCAGAGAGGACAGGGACCCTAAGAATGAGCAGTTCTTC. This sequence encodes CASREDRDPKNEQFF.

As DNA, the CDR3 is TGTGCCAGCAGCCAAAGACGGACTAGCGGGAGCTCTGACGATACGCAGTATTTT. The encoded protein is CASSQRRTSGSSDDTQYF. This chain uses TRBV14 with TRBJ2-3, with TRBD2 matching 13 bases. The CDR3 has 18 amino acids. The V gene end was trimmed by 2 bases and the J gene end by 6 bases; junction bases not matched to a gene: 11. In germline, CDR1 is SGHDN, CDR2 FVKESK.

The table lists this clone with a count of one. This chain uses TRBV9 with TRBJ2-1; 11 bases agree with TRBD2. The CDR3 runs to 15 residues. V lost 4 bases and J lost 7; bases outside the gene matches: 7. From germline, CDR1 is SGDLS and CDR2 YYNGEE. The CDR3 DNA sequence: TGTGCCAGCAGCTCTTTAGCGGGAGGGGCGAATGAGCAGTTCTTC. Protein sequence: CASSSLAGGANEQFF.

This chain links TRBV28 with TRBJ1-5; 9 bases match TRBD1. The germline V gene encodes CDR1 MDHEN and CDR2 SYDVKM. V was pared by 8 bases and J by 3 bases, with 2 bases of the junction left unmatched. The CDR3 is made up of 13 amino acids. This CDR3 reads CASGTGFNQPQHF. In nucleotides, the CDR3 is TGTGCCAGCGGGACAGGGTTCAATCAGCCCCAGCATTTT.

This clone has a single count. CDR3 DNA sequence: TGTGCCAGCAGTTCAGGGATCCTATCGCTTAGCAATCAGCCCCAGCATTTT. Amino acids: CASSSGILSLSNQPQHF. The J gene is TRBJ1-5, the V gene TRBV28; TRBD1 might be the D (5 bases). Trimming cost V 4 bases and J 0 bases, with 16 bases left between them. The length of the CDR3 is 17 residues. From germline, CDR1 is MDHEN and CDR2 SYDVKM.

J is TRBJ1-2 and V is TRBV6-1; 8 bases are a match to TRBD1. The ends lost 5 bases at V and 5 bases at J; junction bases unmatched: 4. The germline V gene has CDR1 MNHNS and CDR2 SASEGT. CDR3 size: 13 residues. CDR3 in amino acids: CASSPDREYGYTF. The CDR3 coding sequence is TGTGCCAGCAGTCCGGACAGGGAGTATGGCTACACCTTC.

This clone was found once. This chain connects TRBV18 to TRBJ1-5; no clear D gene. V was shortened by 3 bases and J by 0 bases, with 6 bases between the two germline ends. Per germline, CDR1 KGHSH and CDR2 LQKENI. The CDR3 is made up of 14 amino acids. Here the CDR3 reads CASSPSNSNQPQHF. As DNA, the CDR3 is TGTGCCAGCTCACCGTCAAATAGCAATCAGCCCCAGCATTTT.

The chain has TRBV19 and TRBJ1-5; 8 positions agree with TRBD1. Per the germline V gene, CDR1 is LNHDA and CDR2 is SQIVND (reference sequence). This CDR3 is 14 amino acids long. The V segment lost 10 bases and the J segment 10 bases; nucleotides outside the gene matches: 15. CDR3 nucleotide sequence: TGTGCCAACCTCCGGGACAGGCAGTTAGGCCCCCAGCATTTT. As protein: CANLRDRQLGPQHF.

The J gene is TRBJ1-1, the V gene TRBV6-6; 8 bases match TRBD1. CDR1 is MNHNY, CDR2 SVGAGI, per germline (reference sequence). With 7 bases clipped from V and 6 bases from J, the junction kept 7 bases outside the gene matches. The CDR3 sequence is 13 residues long. The DNA for the CDR3 is TGTGCCAGCATCAACAGGGGGGGCTCTGAAGCTTTCTTT. The encoded protein is CASINRGGSEAFF.